This T cell receptor beta chain derives from a study of breast tumors, draining lymph nodes, adjacent tissues. Overall study findings and caveats: Luminal-like breast cancer showed significantly greater tumor-nontumor repertoire similarity than basal-like breast cancer did. Findings are consistent with lymph node origin and intratumoral expansion of most tumor T cells. Compared with lymph nodes, tumors were less diverse; compared with nontumor tissue, more. That most tumor T cells come from lymph nodes remained unproven.

The sample holds many counts of this clonotype. The antigen is undetermined. TCRdb fed the multiplex PCR reads into MiXCR, producing one record per CDR3 protein. The table lists 100,000 to 150,000 distinct CDR3 sequences, more than 20% of them singletons, with 2.5% to 3% in the top ten. Axillary draining lymph nodes of breast cancer patients supplied the node samples. This CDR3 contains 15 residues. Per germline, CDR1 SEHNR and CDR2 FQNEAQ (reference sequence). Trimming cost V 6 bases and J 7 bases; bases outside gene matches: 8. The receptor was derived from a female donor with breast cancer. Some clones in this sample may be carry-over from other donors' samples. The sequencing input was axillary lymph node tissue. V gene TRBV7-9 combines with J gene TRBJ2-1, with 11 nucleotides matching TRBD2. The DNA for the CDR3 is TGTGCCAGCAGGCAAACTAGCGGGAGTGGAAATGAGCAGTTCTTC. It codes for CASRQTSGSGNEQFF.